The 32 T cell receptor beta chains below all came from one sample that was sequenced in a study of T-cell reconstitution after alpha-beta-depleted transplantation in children. Preparation of the TCRbeta library involved a method that used unique molecular identifiers. MiXCR, run by TCRdb on the PCR reads, gives a single entry per CDR3 protein. The sample has approximately 520,000 distinct CDR3 sequences; roughly 10% are singletons. The sample in question was PBMCs, mostly from graft donor cells, obtained 180 days after TCRalphabeta/CD19-depleted stem cell transplant. The receptor source for this set is a female patient aged 2-15 years who had a stem cell transplant for aplastic anemia, so the T cells may come from the graft donor.

The J gene is TRBJ1-1, the V gene TRBV29-1; D not resolved. V dropped 5 bases and J dropped 0 bases, with 13 bases sitting between them. CDR1 and CDR2 (germline): SQVTM, ANQGSEA. The CDR3 consists of 14 residues. The CDR3 coding sequence is TGCAGCGTTCACCCACAGCATCTGAACACTGAAGCTTTCTTT. Translated, it gives CSVHPQHLNTEAFF.

This clonotype came up many times. The rearrangement links TRBV9 to TRBJ1-1; 10 bases line up with TRBD1. This CDR3 is 17 amino acids long. V dropped 3 bases and J dropped 7; count of bases not matched to a gene: 15. CDR1 is SGDLS, CDR2 YYNGEE, per germline. CDR3 DNA: TGTGCCAGCAGCGGACCTATTCTGGGACAGGGGACCGGTGAAGCTTTCTTT. Translation gives CASSGPILGQGTGEAFF.

The genes are TRBV19 and TRBJ1-1; D unclear. The CDR3 consists of 12 residues. The germline CDR1 and CDR2 sequences are LNHDA and SQIVND (reference sequence). V was shortened by 10 bases and J by 1 base, with 10 bases between the two germline ends. The CDR3 here is CATQVQNTEAFF. CDR3 nucleotides: TGTGCCACTCAGGTGCAGAACACTGAAGCTTTCTTT.

Details on this clonotype: The junction departs from the called germline gene at one end, perhaps through a read error. The chain uses TRBV7-9 and TRBJ2-2, with D perhaps TRBD1 or TRBD2 (5 bases each). The CDR3 spans 14 residues. Germline lookup yields CDR1 SEHNR and CDR2 FQNEAQ (reference sequence). In nucleotides, the CDR3 is TGTGCCAGCAGCCCGTGGACTGATGCCGGGGACCTGTTTTTT. Protein product: CASSPWTDAGDLFF.

Only a few counts were recorded for this clonotype. V usage is TRBV18 and J usage is TRBJ2-7; D tentatively reads TRBD1 or TRBD2 (5 bases each). The CDR3 covers 14 residues. Germline CDR1 KGHSH, CDR2 LQKENI. The V end was cut by 6 bases, the J end by 4 bases, with 16 bases between. Here the CDR3 DNA reads TGTGCCAGCTCCCCTGGACCGGGGCGTTACGAGCAGTACGTC. It encodes CASSPGPGRYEQYV.

This clonotype was seen repeatedly, ten times or more. The chain carries TRBV9 and TRBJ2-7; D perhaps matches TRBD2 (5 bases). Germline V gives CDR1 SGDLS, CDR2 YYNGEE. V was trimmed by 7 bases and J by 3 bases, leaving 14 bases between them. CDR3 length: 13 residues. The DNA for the CDR3 is TGTGCCAGCTCCCCACGGGGAGACTACGAGCAGTACTTC. Amino acid sequence: CASSPRGDYEQYF.

V and J are TRBV7-2 and TRBJ2-1; D unresolved. Trimming pared 1 base from V and 2 bases from J, leaving 9 bases between. Per germline, CDR1 SGHTA and CDR2 FQGNSA. The CDR3 spans 15 residues. CDR3 coding DNA: TGTGCCAGCAGCTTAGTAGAAGGACCCTACAATGAGCAGTTCTTC. Residues: CASSLVEGPYNEQFF.

The chain links TRBV2 to TRBJ2-3; 9 bases line up with TRBD2. CDR3 length: 17 amino acids. The V gene end was trimmed by 4 bases and the J gene end by 2 bases; junction bases not matched to a gene: 10. The germline CDR1 and CDR2 sequences are SNHLY and FYNNEI. The CDR3 DNA is TGTGCCAGCAGTGGCGGGCTAGCGGGGCCACCCACAGATACGCAGTATTTT. This encodes CASSGGLAGPPTDTQYF.

This clonotype has a handful of counts. The V call is TRBV28, the J call TRBJ2-5, with a possible D match to TRBD1 (8 bases). V lost 4 bases and J lost 4, with 13 bases in between. Germline CDR1 reads MDHEN; CDR2 reads SYDVKM. The CDR3 is 14 residues long. The CDR3 protein is CASSWGGTGETQYF. Written as DNA, the CDR3 is TGTGCCAGCAGTTGGGGGGGGACAGGAGAGACCCAGTACTTC. The full variable domain, rest sourced from reference TRBV28 and TRBJ2-5, is DVKVTQSSRYLVKRTGEKVFLECVQDMDHENMFWYRQDPGLGLRLIYFSYDVKMKEKGDIPEGYSVSREKKERFSLILESASTNQTSMYLCASSWGGTGETQYFGPGTRLLVL.

This clonotype occurred a few times. The V and J genes are TRBV7-6 and TRBJ2-7; maybe TRBD2 (6 bases). This CDR3 spans 13 amino acids. Germline V gene sequence: CDR1 SGHVS, CDR2 FNYEAQ. V was clipped by 5 bases and J by 3 bases, with 11 bases between them. The CDR3 nucleotides are TGTGCCAGCAGCCCGGACGGGGGCTACGAGCAGTACTTC. Translating gives CASSPDGGYEQYF.

This clonotype has only a few counts. The chain is built from TRBV28 and TRBJ2-3, with 7 bases aligning to TRBD2. Looked up from germline, CDR1 is MDHEN and CDR2 is SYDVKM. The V segment lost 7 bases and the J segment 0 bases; nucleotides outside the gene matches: 4. The CDR3 is made up of 14 amino acids. CDR3 sequence (DNA): TGTGCCAGCAAACCGGGACTAAGCACAGATACGCAGTATTTT. Residues: CASKPGLSTDTQYF.

In its sample, this clonotype was seen a few times. A much larger clone sits a single nucleotide away, making a read error possible. This rearrangement joins TRBV20-1 to TRBJ2-5; TRBD2 matches 8 bases. The germline CDR1 and CDR2 sequences are DFQATT and SNEGSKA (reference sequence). J gave up 2 bases and V 5 bases, and 1 base lay outside the gene matches. This CDR3 spans 12 amino acids. CDR3 loop: CSASSGQETQYF. Written as DNA, the CDR3 is TGCAGTGCTTCTAGCGGGCAAGAGACCCAGTACTTC.

V and J are TRBV25-1 and TRBJ1-1; D is uncertain. This CDR3 comprises 13 residues. Trimming removed 3 bases at V and 1 base at J, with 6 bases between. CDR1 is MGHDK, CDR2 SYGVNS, per germline. This CDR3 reads CASSDWRNTEAFF. CDR3 sequence (DNA): TGTGCCAGCAGTGATTGGAGGAACACTGAAGCTTTCTTT. Using reference TRBV25-1 and TRBJ1-1 for the parts outside the CDR3, the full variable domain is EADIYQTPRYLVIGTGKKITLECSQTMGHDKMYWYQQDPGMELHLIHYSYGVNSTEKGDLSSESTVSRIRTEHFPLTLESARPSHTSQYLCASSDWRNTEAFFGQGTRLTVV.

The chain recombines TRBV7-3 with TRBJ2-7, with 9 nucleotides matching TRBD1. V lost 6 bases and J lost 6; bases outside the gene matches: 9. CDR3 length: 14 residues. Germline V gene lookup returns CDR1 SGHTA and CDR2 FQGTGA. The CDR3 nucleotides read TGTGCCAGCAGGAAAACAGGGGGCGCAATCGAGCAGTACTTC. This gives the protein CASRKTGGAIEQYF. Together with reference TRBV7-3 and TRBJ2-7, the CDR3 gives the full variable domain: GAGVSQTPSNKVTEKGKYVELRCDPISGHTALYWYRQSLGQGPEFLIYFQGTGAADDSGLPNDRFFAVRPEGSVSTLKIQRTERGDSAVYLCASRKTGGAIEQYFGPGTRLTVT.

This clonotype has more than one count but fewer than ten. The chain uses TRBV12-3 or TRBV12-4 and TRBJ1-5; TRBD1 matches 10 bases. The CDR3 contains 15 residues. The trim removed 7 bases at V and 4 bases at J, leaving 7 bases unmatched. The chain's CDR3 is CASTPGQGLNQPQHF. Written as DNA, the CDR3 is TGTGCCAGCACACCGGGACAGGGGTTGAATCAGCCCCAGCATTTT.

The chain uses TRBV6-5 and TRBJ1-4; D is perhaps TRBD1 (6 bases). This CDR3 region has 16 residues. Germline V gene lookup returns CDR1 MNHEY and CDR2 SVGAGI. The ends were cut back, 3 bases at V and 0 bases at J, with 11 bases in the middle. CDR3 DNA sequence: TGTGCCAGCAGTTATCAACAGGGTCCAACTAATGAAAAACTGTTTTTT. Translating gives CASSYQQGPTNEKLFF.

In the case of this clonotype: At one end the junction does not follow the germline gene, possibly because of a read error. The rearrangement joins TRBV6-6 to TRBJ2-4; 7 nucleotides align to TRBD2. Germline V gene data show CDR1 as MNHNY and CDR2 as SVGAGI (reference sequence). The CDR3 contains 12 residues. The CDR3 DNA follows: TGTGCCAGCGGGCTAGCGGAAAACATTCTGTACTTC. This sequence encodes CASGLAENILYF.

This clonotype was seen more than once but under ten times. The chain combines TRBV11-2 with TRBJ2-6, with 7 nucleotides matching TRBD2. With V trimmed by 10 bases and J by 1 base, 13 bases remained unmatched. Germline-derived CDR1 and CDR2 are SGHAT and FQNNGV. The CDR3 runs 17 residues. As DNA, the CDR3 is TGTGCCACCCACTCGGGGGGTATAGCTTCTGGGGCCAACGTCCTGACTTTC. It encodes CATHSGGIASGANVLTF.

The rearrangement joins TRBV7-2 to TRBJ2-5; the D call may be TRBD1 or TRBD2 (5 bases each). V gave up 1 base and J gave up 6 bases, with 15 bases separating them. Germline CDR1 SGHTA, CDR2 FQGNSA. The length of the CDR3 is 15 residues. CDR3 loop: CASSLGGVHWKTQYF. As DNA, the CDR3 is TGTGCCAGCAGCTTAGGAGGGGTCCATTGGAAGACCCAGTACTTC.

The chain joins TRBV29-1 to TRBJ1-2, with 9 nucleotides matching TRBD1. The CDR3 has 13 amino acids. Per the germline V gene, CDR1 is SQVTM and CDR2 is ANQGSEA. V was clipped by 4 bases and J by 2 bases; unmatched bases: 2. The CDR3 spells CSVVDRGNYGYTF. For the CDR3, the DNA is TGCAGCGTTGTGGACAGGGGAAACTATGGCTACACCTTC.

The V gene is TRBV5-1, the J gene TRBJ2-3; tentatively, D is TRBD2 (6 bases). Germline values: CDR1 SGHRS, CDR2 YFSETQ. The ends were cut back, 6 bases at V and 6 bases at J, with 23 bases in the middle. The CDR3 contains 16 residues. The CDR3 protein is CASTPGVAATRDTQYF. CDR3 DNA sequence: TGCGCCAGCACTCCTGGGGTAGCGGCGACCCGTGATACGCAGTATTTT.

This clonotype was counted many times. The chain combines TRBV5-5 with TRBJ2-5; no reliable D call. The CDR3 is made up of 14 amino acids. Trimming took 4 bases from V and 5 from J, leaving 15 bases between them. Looked up from germline, CDR1 is SGHKS and CDR2 is YYEKEE (reference sequence). The CDR3 DNA reads as TGTGCCAGCAGCAATTCCCCCTCCGGGGAGACCCAGTACTTC. Translated, it gives CASSNSPSGETQYF. Drawing the rest from reference TRBV5-5 and TRBJ2-5, the complete variable domain is DAGVTQSPTHLIKTRGQQVTLRCSPISGHKSVSWYQQVLGQGPQFIFQYYEKEERGRGNFPDRFSARQFPNYSSELNVNALLLGDSALYLCASSNSPSGETQYFGPGTRLLVL.

This clonotype was recorded only once. This chain connects TRBV12-3 or TRBV12-4 to TRBJ1-3; the D is unclear. This CDR3 is built from 12 residues. Trimming took off 6 bases at V and 9 bases at J, with 12 bases between the two ends. CDR3 protein: CASSPPGITIYF. The CDR3 DNA follows: TGTGCCAGCAGCCCCCCGGGGATCACCATATATTTT.

This clonotype was counted a few times. The chain uses TRBV7-6 and TRBJ2-2; D gene ambiguous. Trimming removed 5 bases at V and 4 bases at J, with 14 bases between. Per the germline V gene, CDR1 is SGHVS and CDR2 is FNYEAQ. The CDR3 is 15 amino acids. CDR3 DNA sequence: TGTGCCAGCAGCCCCATCTCCGGGTTCACCGGGGAGCTGTTTTTT. It specifies CASSPISGFTGELFF.

This clonotype was detected ten times or more. The V call is TRBV12-3 or TRBV12-4, the J call TRBJ2-5; D gene uncertain. V lost 3 bases and J lost 7, with 6 bases in between. The CDR3 has 11 amino acids. The CDR3 loop reads CASSFVGTQYF. The CDR3 DNA is TGTGCCAGCAGTTTCGTCGGGACCCAGTACTTC.

This clonotype was seen a few times. The V gene is TRBV19, the J gene TRBJ2-1, with D possibly being TRBD1 or TRBD2 (5 bases each). The CDR3 length is 15 residues. V was cut by 10 bases and J by 2 bases, with 18 bases left in between. In germline, CDR1 is LNHDA, CDR2 SQIVND (reference sequence). For the CDR3, the DNA is TGTGCCATCAGCCGGGGCATAACGCCCTACAATGAGCAGTTCTTC. It yields the protein CAISRGITPYNEQFF.

This clonotype turned up a few times. V and J are TRBV30 and TRBJ2-3, with D perhaps TRBD2 (5 bases). This CDR3 spans 16 amino acids. Trimming took off 2 bases at V and 3 bases at J, with 18 bases between the two ends. Germline CDR1 reads GTSNPN; CDR2 reads SVGIG (reference sequence). The CDR3 region has the DNA TGTGCCTGGAGTCCCTTTGGAGGCGGACGGACAGATACGCAGTATTTT. This codes for CAWSPFGGGRTDTQYF. The full variable domain, rest sourced from reference TRBV30 and TRBJ2-3, is SQTIHQWPATLVQPVGSPLSLECTVEGTSNPNLYWYRQAAGRGLQLLFYSVGIGQISSEVPQNLSASRPQDRQFILSSKKLLLSDSGFYLCAWSPFGGGRTDTQYFGPGTRLTVL.

The chain's CDR3 is CAWSRSGSSYNEQFF. CDR3 nucleotides: TGTGCCTGGAGTCGCAGCGGGAGTTCCTACAATGAGCAGTTCTTC. The chain has TRBV30 and TRBJ2-1; 8 positions agree with TRBD2. J gave up 1 base and V 2 bases, and 4 bases lay outside the gene matches. Germline CDR1 GTSNPN, CDR2 SVGIG (reference sequence). There are 15 residues in the CDR3.

This clonotype was recorded a few times. This chain uses TRBV7-6 with TRBJ2-1; TRBD2 agrees at 11 bases. V was clipped by 5 bases and J by 3 bases; unmatched bases: 9. The CDR3 is 17 residues long. Germline V CDR1 and CDR2: SGHVS, FNYEAQ. The CDR3 is CASSPGVGTSGYNEQFF. The CDR3 DNA is TGTGCCAGCAGCCCGGGGGTCGGGACTAGCGGCTACAATGAGCAGTTCTTC.

The chain uses TRBV25-1 and TRBJ1-1, with D tentatively TRBD1 (6 bases). Germline V gene lookup returns CDR1 MGHDK and CDR2 SYGVNS. Trimming removed 1 base from V and 5 bases from J, with 11 bases in between. This CDR3 is 14 amino acids long. Written as DNA, the CDR3 is TGTGCCAGCAGTGAATCCGGGGGCAGAACTGAAGCTTTCTTT. Its translation: CASSESGGRTEAFF.

The chain joins TRBV5-1 to TRBJ2-2; TRBD2 aligns across 13 bases. CDR1 and CDR2 from the germline V gene are SGHRS and YFSETQ. This CDR3 has 18 amino acids. V shed 3 bases, J shed 3 bases, and the junction held 8 bases outside the gene matches. The CDR3, as DNA: TGCGCCAGCAGCTGGTGGACTAGCGGGAGAGGGGACACCGGGGAGCTGTTTTTT. This encodes CASSWWTSGRGDTGELFF.

This chain's CDR3 is CASSPLGAMSYEQYV. DNA of the CDR3: TGTGCCAGCAGCCCCCTCGGGGCGATGTCCTACGAGCAGTACGTC. The chain uses TRBV7-2 and TRBJ2-7; D may match TRBD1 or TRBD2 (5 bases each). Germline V gene data show CDR1 as SGHTA and CDR2 as FQGNSA. The CDR3 is 15 amino acids. V was clipped by 5 bases and J by 1 base, with 15 bases between them.